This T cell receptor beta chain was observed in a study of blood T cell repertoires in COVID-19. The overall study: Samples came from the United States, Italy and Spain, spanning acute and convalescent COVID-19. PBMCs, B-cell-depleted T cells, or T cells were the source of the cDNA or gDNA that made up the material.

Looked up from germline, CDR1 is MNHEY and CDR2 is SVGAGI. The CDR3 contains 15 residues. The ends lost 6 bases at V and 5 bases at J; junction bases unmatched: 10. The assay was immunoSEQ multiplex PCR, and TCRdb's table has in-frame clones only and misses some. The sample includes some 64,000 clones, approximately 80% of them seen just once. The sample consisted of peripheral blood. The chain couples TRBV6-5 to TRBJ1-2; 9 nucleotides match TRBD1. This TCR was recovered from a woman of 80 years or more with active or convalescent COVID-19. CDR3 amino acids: CASRPQGARDYGYTF. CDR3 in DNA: TGTGCCAGCAGGCCACAGGGGGCTAGGGATTATGGCTACACCTTC.